This T cell receptor (beta chain) is drawn from a study of T cells in Graves' hyperthyroidism and ophthalmopathy. The CDR3 has 13 residues. Losses at the gene ends were 1 base for V and 6 bases for J; bases not matched to a gene: 5. Germline values: CDR1 SQVTM, CDR2 ANQGSEA. General study findings and limits: Within blood appeared most thyroid clonotypes that had expanded above 0.001.

As concerns this clonotype: The antigen remains unidentified.

Amplified TCR beta CDR3 regions derived from RNA transcripts. The HTBI primer set was used in a first-round RT-PCR of the TCR CDR3. TCRdb reprocessed the multiplex PCR reads via MiXCR and lists one record per CDR3 protein. The sample contains hundreds of thousands of distinct CDR3 sequences, 22% of which appear only once. The cohort's ophthalmopathy patients, a group with duration under 3 months, had a Clinical Activity Score of at least 3 and a NOSPECS grade of at least 4. Not enrolled were patients with uncontrolled infection, other autoimmune disease, pregnancy or lactation. Orbital computed tomography and thyroid ultrasound, together with serum TRAb and thyroxine and clinical symptoms, were used for diagnoses.

Sequenced material: blood. This rearrangement joins TRBV29-1 to TRBJ1-2; the match to TRBD1 covers 7 bases. This receptor was obtained from a woman in her 70s with Graves' ophthalmopathy. This CDR3 reads CSVEGQGKNGYTF. For the CDR3, the DNA is TGCAGCGTTGAAGGACAGGGTAAGAATGGCTACACCTTC.